The entry that follows covers one T cell receptor beta chain sequence. Antigen specificity is unknown. Each CDR3 protein gets one entry after TCRdb re-called the 5' RACE reads with MiXCR. This sample has about 480,000 distinct CDR3 sequences, with approximately 15% found just once. The source of the sample is a study of identical twins. The germline V gene encodes CDR1 MGHRA and CDR2 YSYEKL. Trimming removed 0 bases from V and 5 bases from J, with 6 bases in between. The length of the CDR3 is 13 residues. General study points: The study found excess low generation probability among twin-shared out-of-frame alpha sequences.

Healthy Caucasians supplied all donations. The same data also went into a second study, on yellow fever vaccine responses in identical twins. That work states: Twins' vaccine T cell response reportedly seemed partly convergent, partly personalized.

The V call is TRBV4-1, the J call TRBJ2-3; D is undetermined. The TCR sequence derives from a young woman in good health. Specimen: CD4+ T cells sorted from blood. The CDR3 sequence is CASSQEDLDTQYF. The CDR3 DNA is TGCGCCAGCAGCCAAGAAGACCTAGATACGCAGTATTTT.